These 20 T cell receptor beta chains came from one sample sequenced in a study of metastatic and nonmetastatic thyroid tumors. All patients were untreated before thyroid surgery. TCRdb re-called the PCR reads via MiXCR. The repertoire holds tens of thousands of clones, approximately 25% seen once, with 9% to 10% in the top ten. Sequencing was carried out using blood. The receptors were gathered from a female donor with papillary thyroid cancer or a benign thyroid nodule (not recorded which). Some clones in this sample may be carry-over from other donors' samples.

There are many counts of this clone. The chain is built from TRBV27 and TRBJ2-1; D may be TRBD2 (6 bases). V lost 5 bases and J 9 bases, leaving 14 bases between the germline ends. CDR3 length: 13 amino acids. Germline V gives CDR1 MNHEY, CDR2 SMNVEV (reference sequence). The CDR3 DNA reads TGTGCCAGCAGTCTTGGGGGGTTTGGTGAGCAGTTCTTC. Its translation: CASSLGGFGEQFF.

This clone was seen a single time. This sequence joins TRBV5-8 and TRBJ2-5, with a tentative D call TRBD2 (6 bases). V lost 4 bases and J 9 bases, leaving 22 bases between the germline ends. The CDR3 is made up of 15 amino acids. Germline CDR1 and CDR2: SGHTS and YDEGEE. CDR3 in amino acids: CASSVPRRDAYAQYF. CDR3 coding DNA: TGTGCCAGCAGCGTACCACGGAGGGACGCCTATGCCCAGTACTTC.

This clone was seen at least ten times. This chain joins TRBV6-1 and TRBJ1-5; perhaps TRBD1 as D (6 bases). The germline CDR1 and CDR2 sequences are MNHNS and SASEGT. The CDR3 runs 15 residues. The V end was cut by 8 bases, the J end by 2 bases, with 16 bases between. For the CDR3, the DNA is TGTGCCAGCGAAGGGGATGAGGGGGGCAATCAGCCCCAGCATTTT. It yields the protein CASEGDEGGNQPQHF.

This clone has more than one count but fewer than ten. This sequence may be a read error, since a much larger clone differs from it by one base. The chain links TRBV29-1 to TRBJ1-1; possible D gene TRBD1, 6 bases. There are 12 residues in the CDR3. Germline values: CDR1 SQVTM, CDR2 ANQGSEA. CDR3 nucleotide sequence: TGCAGCGTCCCCACCAGGGACACTGAATCTTTCTTT. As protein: CSVPTRDTESFF. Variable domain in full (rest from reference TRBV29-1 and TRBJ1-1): SAVISQKPSRDICQRGTSLTIQCQVDSQVTMMFWYRQQPGQSLTLIATANQGSEATYESGFVIDKFPISRPNLTFSTLTVSNMSPEDSSIYLCSVPTRDTESFFGQGTRLTVV.

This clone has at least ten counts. Written as DNA, the CDR3 is TGTGCCAGCAGCCACCGCGGGACAGGGGCTGAAAAACTGTTTTTT. This translates into CASSHRGTGAEKLFF. V usage is TRBV3-1 and J usage is TRBJ1-4; 10 bases fit TRBD1. This CDR3 has 15 amino acids. Germline V gives CDR1 LGHDT, CDR2 YNNKEL (reference sequence). After removal of 3 bases from V and 7 bases from J, the junction contained 5 bases not matched to a gene. Supplemented by reference TRBV3-1 and TRBJ1-4, the full variable domain reads DTAVSQTPKYLVTQMGNDKSIKCEQNLGHDTMYWYKQDSKKFLKIMFSYNNKELIINETVPNRFSPKSPDKAHLNLHINSLELGDSAVYFCASSHRGTGAEKLFFGSGTQLSVL.

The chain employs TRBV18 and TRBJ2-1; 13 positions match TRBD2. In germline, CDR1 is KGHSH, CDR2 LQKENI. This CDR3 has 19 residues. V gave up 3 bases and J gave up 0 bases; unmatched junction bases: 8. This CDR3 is CASSPATSGRPSSYNEQFF. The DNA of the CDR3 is TGTGCCAGCTCACCGGCGACTAGCGGGAGGCCGAGCTCCTACAATGAGCAGTTCTTC.

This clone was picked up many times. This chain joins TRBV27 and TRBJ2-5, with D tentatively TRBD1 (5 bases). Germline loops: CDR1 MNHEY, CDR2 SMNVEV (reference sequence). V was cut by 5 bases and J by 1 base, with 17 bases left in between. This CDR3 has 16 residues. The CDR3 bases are TGTGCCAGCAGTGCACGATCGACAGTCCTCCAAGAGACCCAGTACTTC. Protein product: CASSARSTVLQETQYF.

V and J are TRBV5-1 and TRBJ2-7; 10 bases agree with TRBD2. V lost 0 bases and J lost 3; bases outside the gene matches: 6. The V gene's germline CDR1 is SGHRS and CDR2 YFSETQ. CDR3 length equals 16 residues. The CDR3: CASSLGLAGTLYEQYF. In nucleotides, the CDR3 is TGCGCCAGCAGCTTGGGACTAGCGGGCACCCTCTACGAGCAGTACTTC.

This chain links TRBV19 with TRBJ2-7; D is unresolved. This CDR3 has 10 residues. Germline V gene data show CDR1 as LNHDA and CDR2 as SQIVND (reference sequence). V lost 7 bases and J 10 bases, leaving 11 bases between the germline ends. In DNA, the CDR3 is TGTGCCAGTATCTTTAAAGATCAGTACTTC. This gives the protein CASIFKDQYF.

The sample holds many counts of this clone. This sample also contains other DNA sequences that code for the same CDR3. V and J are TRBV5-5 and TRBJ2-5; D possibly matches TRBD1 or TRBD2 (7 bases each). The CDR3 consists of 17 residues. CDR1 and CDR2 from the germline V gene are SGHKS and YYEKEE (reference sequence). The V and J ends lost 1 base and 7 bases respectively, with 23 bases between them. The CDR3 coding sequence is TGTGCCAGCAGCTTGCCCGAATCCTACAGGGGCGGGGGGACCCAGTACTTC. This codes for CASSLPESYRGGGTQYF.

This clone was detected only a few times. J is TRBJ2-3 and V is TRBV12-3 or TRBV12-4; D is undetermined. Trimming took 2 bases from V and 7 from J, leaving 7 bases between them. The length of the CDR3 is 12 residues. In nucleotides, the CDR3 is TGTGCCAGCAGTTTATCCAAGCATACGCAGTATTTT. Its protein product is CASSLSKHTQYF.

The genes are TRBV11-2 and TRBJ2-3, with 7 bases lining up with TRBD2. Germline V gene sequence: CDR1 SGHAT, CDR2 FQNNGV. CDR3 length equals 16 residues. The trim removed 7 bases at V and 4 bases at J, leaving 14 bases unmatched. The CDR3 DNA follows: TGTGCCAGCACCTTGTATAGCGGGTGGGCCGCAGATACGCAGTATTTT. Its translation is CASTLYSGWAADTQYF.

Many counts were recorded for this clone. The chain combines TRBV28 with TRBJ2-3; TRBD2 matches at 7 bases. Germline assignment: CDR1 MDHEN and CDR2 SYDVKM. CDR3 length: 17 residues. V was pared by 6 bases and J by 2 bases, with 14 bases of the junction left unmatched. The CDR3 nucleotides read TGTGCCAGCAGCACCCCAATCGCGCTAGCGGACACAGATACGCAGTATTTT. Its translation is CASSTPIALADTDTQYF.

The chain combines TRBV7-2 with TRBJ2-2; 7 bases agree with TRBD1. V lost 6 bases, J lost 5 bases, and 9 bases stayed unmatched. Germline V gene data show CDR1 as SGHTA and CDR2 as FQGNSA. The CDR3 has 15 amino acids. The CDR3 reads CASSRQGFGTGELFF. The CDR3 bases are TGTGCCAGCAGTCGACAGGGTTTCGGGACCGGGGAGCTGTTTTTT.

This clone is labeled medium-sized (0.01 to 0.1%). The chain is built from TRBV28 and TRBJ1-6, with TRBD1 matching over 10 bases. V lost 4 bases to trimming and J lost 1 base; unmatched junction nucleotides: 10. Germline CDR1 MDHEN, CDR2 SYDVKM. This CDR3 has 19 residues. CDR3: CASSYWTGGTVSYNSPLHF. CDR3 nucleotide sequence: TGTGCCAGCAGTTATTGGACAGGGGGTACAGTGTCCTATAATTCACCCCTCCACTTT.

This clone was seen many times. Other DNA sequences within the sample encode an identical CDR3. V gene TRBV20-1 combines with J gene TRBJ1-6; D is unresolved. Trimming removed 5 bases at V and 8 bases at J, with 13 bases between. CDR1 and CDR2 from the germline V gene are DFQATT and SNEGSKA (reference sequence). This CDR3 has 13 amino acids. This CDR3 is CSAHDLFDSPLHF. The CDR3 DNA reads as TGCAGTGCTCACGACCTATTTGATTCACCCCTCCACTTT.

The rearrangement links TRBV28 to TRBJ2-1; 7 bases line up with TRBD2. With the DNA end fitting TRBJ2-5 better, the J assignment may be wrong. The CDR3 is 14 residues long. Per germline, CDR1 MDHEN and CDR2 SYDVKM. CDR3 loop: CASSTSTSLETQYF. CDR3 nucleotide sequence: TGTGCCAGCAGTACCTCGACTAGCTTAGAGACCCAGTACTTC.

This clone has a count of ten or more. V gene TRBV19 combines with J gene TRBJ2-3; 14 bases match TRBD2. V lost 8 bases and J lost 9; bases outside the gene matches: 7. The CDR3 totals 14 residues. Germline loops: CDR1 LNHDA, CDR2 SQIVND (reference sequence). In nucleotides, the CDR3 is TGTGCCAGTCCGACTAGCGGGAGGGAAAAGACGCAGTATTTT. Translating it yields CASPTSGREKTQYF.

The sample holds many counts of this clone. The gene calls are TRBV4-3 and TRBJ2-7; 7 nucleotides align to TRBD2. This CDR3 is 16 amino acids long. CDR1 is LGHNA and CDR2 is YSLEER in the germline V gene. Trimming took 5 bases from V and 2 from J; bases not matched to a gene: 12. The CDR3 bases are TGCGCCAGCAGCTTATTAGCGGGTCTGATACCCTACGAGCAGTACTTC. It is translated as CASSLLAGLIPYEQYF.

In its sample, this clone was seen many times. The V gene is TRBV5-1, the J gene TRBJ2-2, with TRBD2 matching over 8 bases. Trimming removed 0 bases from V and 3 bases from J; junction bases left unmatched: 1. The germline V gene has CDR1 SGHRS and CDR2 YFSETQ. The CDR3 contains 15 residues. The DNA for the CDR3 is TGCGCCAGCAGCTTGGATAGCGGGGACACCGGGGAGCTGTTTTTT. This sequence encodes CASSLDSGDTGELFF.